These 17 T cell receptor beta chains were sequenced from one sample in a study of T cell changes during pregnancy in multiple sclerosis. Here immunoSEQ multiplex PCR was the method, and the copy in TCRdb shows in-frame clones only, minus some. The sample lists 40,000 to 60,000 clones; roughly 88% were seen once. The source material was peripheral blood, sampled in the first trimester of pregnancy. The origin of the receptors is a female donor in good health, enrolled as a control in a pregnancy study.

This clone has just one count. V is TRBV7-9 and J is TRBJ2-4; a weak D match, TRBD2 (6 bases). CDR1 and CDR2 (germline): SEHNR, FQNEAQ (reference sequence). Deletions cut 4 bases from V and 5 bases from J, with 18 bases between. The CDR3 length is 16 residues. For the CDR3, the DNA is TGTGCCAGCAGCTCCTCCGGGACTCCCCTCCAAAACATTCAGTACTTC. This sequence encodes CASSSSGTPLQNIQYF. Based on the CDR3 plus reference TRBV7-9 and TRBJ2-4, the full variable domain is DTGVSQNPRHKITKRGQNVTFRCDPISEHNRLYWYRQTLGQGPEFLTYFQNEAQLEKSRLLSDRFSAERPKGSFSTLEIQRTEQGDSAMYLCASSSSGTPLQNIQYFGAGTRLSVL.

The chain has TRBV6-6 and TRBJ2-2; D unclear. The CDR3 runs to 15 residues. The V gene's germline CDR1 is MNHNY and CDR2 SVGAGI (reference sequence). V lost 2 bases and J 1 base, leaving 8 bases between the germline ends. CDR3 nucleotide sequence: TGTGCCAGCAGTTACACAGAGATGAACACCGGGGAGCTGTTTTTT. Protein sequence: CASSYTEMNTGELFF.

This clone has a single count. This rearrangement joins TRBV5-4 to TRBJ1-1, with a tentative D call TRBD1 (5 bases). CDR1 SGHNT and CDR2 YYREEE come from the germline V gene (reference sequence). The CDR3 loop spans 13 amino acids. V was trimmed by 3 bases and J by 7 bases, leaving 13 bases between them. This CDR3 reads CASSSWGEVEAFF. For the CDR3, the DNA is TGTGCCAGCAGCTCCTGGGGGGAGGTTGAAGCTTTCTTT.

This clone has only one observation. CDR3 amino acids: CASRAGEGYGYTF. CDR3 bases: TGTGCCAGCAGGGCAGGGGAAGGCTATGGCTACACCTTC. The V gene is TRBV28, the J gene TRBJ1-2, with TRBD1 as a possible D gene (6 bases). CDR3 length: 13 amino acids. Germline CDR1 MDHEN, CDR2 SYDVKM. V dropped 6 bases and J dropped 4 bases, with 12 bases sitting between them.

In DNA, the CDR3 is TGTGCCATCAGTGAGTCGTCCGGGACAGGGGGCTCTCAGCCCCAGCATTTT. Translated: CAISESSGTGGSQPQHF. The chain is built from TRBV10-3 and TRBJ1-5; 12 nucleotides align to TRBD1. The V segment lost 0 bases and the J segment 6 bases; nucleotides outside the gene matches: 6. The length of the CDR3 is 17 residues. Germline V CDR1 and CDR2: ENHRY, SYGVKD.

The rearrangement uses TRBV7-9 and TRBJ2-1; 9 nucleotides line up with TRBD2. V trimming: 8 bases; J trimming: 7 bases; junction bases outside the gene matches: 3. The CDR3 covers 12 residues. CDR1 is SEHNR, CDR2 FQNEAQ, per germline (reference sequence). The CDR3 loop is CASRSGSNEQFF. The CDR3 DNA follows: TGTGCCAGCCGTAGCGGGAGTAATGAGCAGTTCTTC.

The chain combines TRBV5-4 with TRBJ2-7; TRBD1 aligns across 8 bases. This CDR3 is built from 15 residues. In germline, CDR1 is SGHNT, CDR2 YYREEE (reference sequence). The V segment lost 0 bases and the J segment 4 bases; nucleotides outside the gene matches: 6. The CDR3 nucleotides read TGTGCCAGCAGCTTGGAAGGACAGGGTTCGTACGAGCAGTACTTC. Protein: CASSLEGQGSYEQYF.

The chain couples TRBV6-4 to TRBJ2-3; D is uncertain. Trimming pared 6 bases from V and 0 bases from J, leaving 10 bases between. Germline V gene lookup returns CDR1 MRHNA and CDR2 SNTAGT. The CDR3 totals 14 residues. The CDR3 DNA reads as TGTGCCAGCAGCCCCCTCGGGAGCACAGATACGCAGTATTTT. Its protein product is CASSPLGSTDTQYF.

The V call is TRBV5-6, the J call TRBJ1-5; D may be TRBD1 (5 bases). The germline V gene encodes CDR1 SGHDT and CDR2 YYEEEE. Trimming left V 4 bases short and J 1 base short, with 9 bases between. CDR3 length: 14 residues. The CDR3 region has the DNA TGTGCCAGCAGCCTTCGACAGAGCAATCAGCCCCAGCATTTT. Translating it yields CASSLRQSNQPQHF.

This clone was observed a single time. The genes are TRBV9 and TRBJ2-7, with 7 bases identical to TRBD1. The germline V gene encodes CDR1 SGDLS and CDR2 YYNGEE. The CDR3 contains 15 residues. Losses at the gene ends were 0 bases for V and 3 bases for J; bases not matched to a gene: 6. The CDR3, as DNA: TGTGCCAGCAGCGTAGATGGGACAGTCTTCTACGAGCAGTACTTC. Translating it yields CASSVDGTVFYEQYF.

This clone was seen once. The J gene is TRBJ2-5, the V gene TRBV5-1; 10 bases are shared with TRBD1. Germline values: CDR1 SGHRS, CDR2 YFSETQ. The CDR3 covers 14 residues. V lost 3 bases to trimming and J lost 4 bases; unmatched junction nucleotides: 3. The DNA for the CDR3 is TGCGCCAGCAGCTCCGACAGGGGGCTAGAGACCCAGTACTTC. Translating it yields CASSSDRGLETQYF.

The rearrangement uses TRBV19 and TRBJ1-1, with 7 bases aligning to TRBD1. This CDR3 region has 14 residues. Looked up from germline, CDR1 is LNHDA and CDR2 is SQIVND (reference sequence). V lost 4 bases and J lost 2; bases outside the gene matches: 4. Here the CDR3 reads CASSKRQGNTEAFF. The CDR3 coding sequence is TGTGCCAGTAGTAAAAGACAGGGAAACACTGAAGCTTTCTTT.

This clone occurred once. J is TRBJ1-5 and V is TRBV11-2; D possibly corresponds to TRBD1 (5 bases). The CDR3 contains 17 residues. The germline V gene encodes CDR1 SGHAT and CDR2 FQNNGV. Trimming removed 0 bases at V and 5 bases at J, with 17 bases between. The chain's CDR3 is CASSLDPAGREDQPQHF. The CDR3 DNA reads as TGTGCCAGCAGCTTAGATCCTGCAGGGCGAGAGGATCAGCCCCAGCATTTT.

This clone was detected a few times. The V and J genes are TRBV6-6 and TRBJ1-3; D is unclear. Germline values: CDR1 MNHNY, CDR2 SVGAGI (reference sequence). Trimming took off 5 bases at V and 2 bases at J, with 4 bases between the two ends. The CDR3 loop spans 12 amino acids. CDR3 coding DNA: TGTGCCAGCAGTCCCGCTGGAAACACCATATATTTT. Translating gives CASSPAGNTIYF.

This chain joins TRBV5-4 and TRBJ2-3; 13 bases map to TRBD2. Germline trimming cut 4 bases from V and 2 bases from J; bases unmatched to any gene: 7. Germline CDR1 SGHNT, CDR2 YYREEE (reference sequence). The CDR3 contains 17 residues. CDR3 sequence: CASSPGLAGADTDTQYF. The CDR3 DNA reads TGTGCCAGCAGCCCCGGACTAGCGGGGGCTGACACAGATACGCAGTATTTT.

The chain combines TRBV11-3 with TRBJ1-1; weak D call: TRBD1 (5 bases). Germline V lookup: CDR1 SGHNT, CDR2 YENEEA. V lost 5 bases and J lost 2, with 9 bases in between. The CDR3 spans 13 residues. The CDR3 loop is CASSTQANTEAFF. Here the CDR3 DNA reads TGTGCCAGCAGCACACAGGCTAACACTGAAGCTTTCTTT.

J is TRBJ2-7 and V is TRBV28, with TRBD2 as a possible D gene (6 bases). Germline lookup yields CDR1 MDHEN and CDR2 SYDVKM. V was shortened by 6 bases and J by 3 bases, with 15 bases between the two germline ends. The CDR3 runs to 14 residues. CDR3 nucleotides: TGTGCCAGCAGCTTGCCTGGCGGGAACTACGAGCAGTACTTC. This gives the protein CASSLPGGNYEQYF.